The TCR beta chain described here comes from a study of cytotoxic CD8 clonotypes in ibrutinib-treated CLL. Investigators sought sequencing depths of between 1 in 200,000 and 1 in 1 million T cells. Data came from immunoSEQ multiplex PCR; TCRdb stores just in-frame clones and leaves some out. The repertoire has about 160,000 clones, about 80% of them found once; the top ten carry approximately 2%. Genomic DNA for TCR beta libraries, around 2 micrograms, came from cryopreserved PBMCs. V shed 2 bases and J 9 bases; nucleotides not matched to a gene: 6. This CDR3 is 16 amino acids long. CDR1 and CDR2 from the germline V gene are SGHNT and YYREEE (reference sequence). For this clone: The antigen remains undetermined.

The study, taken as a whole, reports: Treatment saw public clonotypes, which were uncommon, either contract or stay stable. Baseline levels were approached again at progression, after clonality had risen at ibrutinib response.

This TCR derives from a human donor with chronic lymphocytic leukemia. The rearrangement joins TRBV5-4 to TRBJ2-1, with TRBD2 matching over 15 bases. Here the sequenced sample was PBMCs, taken after 12 months of ibrutinib treatment. CDR3 sequence: CASSFRTSGRATEQFF. CDR3 nucleotides: TGTGCCAGCAGCTTCCGGACTAGCGGGAGGGCCACTGAGCAGTTCTTC.